This T cell receptor (beta chain) was recovered during a study of response to subunit inactivated influenza vaccine. One entry per CDR3 protein, called by TCRdb with MiXCR from the RT-PCR reads. The sample includes roughly 570,000 distinct CDR3 sequences, about 14% of them seen just once. A word on this clonotype: Its antigen is undetermined. The junction departs from germline at one end; a sequencing error may be responsible.

The study, taken as a whole, reports: The authors offered the suggestion that each seasonal influenza vaccination recruits few new T cells.

The material sequenced was PBMCs from blood, taken roughly 13 days after vaccination. The clonotype originates from a man aged 50-59 years who received an inactivated influenza vaccine.

CDR3 DNA: TGCAGTGCTAGCTCCCTGGTCTCCTACGAGCAGAACTTC. It translates to CSASSLVSYEQNF. V gene TRBV20-1 combines with J gene TRBJ2-7; no clear D. The germline CDR1 and CDR2 sequences are DFQATT and SNEGSKA (reference sequence). This CDR3 contains 13 residues.